The 22 T cell receptor beta chains below were found in one sample sequenced in a study of T-cell memory formation after mild COVID-19. TCRdb used MiXCR to reprocess the 5' RACE reads, holding one entry per CDR3 protein. The sample lists 300,000 to 400,000 distinct CDR3 sequences, 15% occurring once. Sequencing input: PBMCs or a T cell subset sorted from them (not recorded which). These TCRs come from a man younger than 35 who had mild COVID-19 (a few samples of this study predate the infection). Cell type and time point are not known.

Of note for this clonotype: At one end the junction does not follow the germline gene, possibly because of a read error. The genes are TRBV7-7 and TRBJ2-2, with TRBD1 identical over 9 bases. Germline V gene sequence: CDR1 SSHAT, CDR2 FNYEAQ (reference sequence). The CDR3 totals 16 residues. The chain's CDR3 is CASSSHPGQGPGELFF. In nucleotides, the CDR3 is TGTGCTAGCAGCTCCCACCCGGGACAGGGACCCGGGGAGCTGTTTTTT.

There are a few counts of this clonotype. The chain is built from TRBV3-1 and TRBJ2-1; 9 bases line up with TRBD2. The CDR3 covers 16 residues. From germline, CDR1 is LGHDT and CDR2 YNNKEL (reference sequence). Trimming took 5 bases from V and 6 from J; bases not matched to a gene: 11. CDR3 sequence reads: CASSSISGGYFNEQFF. CDR3 nucleotides: TGTGCCAGCAGCTCCATCAGCGGGGGGTATTTCAATGAGCAGTTCTTC.

The rearrangement uses TRBV12-3 or TRBV12-4 and TRBJ1-3; D ambiguous. The CDR3 spans 13 residues. V was clipped by 10 bases and J by 4 bases, with 14 bases between them. The CDR3 reads CATSSGGGNTIYF. As DNA, the CDR3 is TGTGCCACTTCATCGGGCGGAGGAAACACCATATATTTT.

The chain employs TRBV5-1 and TRBJ2-3; D unclear. The CDR3 loop spans 14 amino acids. In germline, CDR1 is SGHRS, CDR2 YFSETQ. Trimming took 0 bases from V and 4 from J, leaving 9 bases between them. The CDR3 loop reads CASSLVATPDTQYF. In DNA, the CDR3 is TGCGCCAGCAGCTTGGTGGCTACGCCAGATACGCAGTATTTT.

This clonotype appeared a single time. V usage is TRBV28 and J usage is TRBJ2-7; the match to TRBD1 covers 7 bases. In germline, CDR1 is MDHEN, CDR2 SYDVKM. With 2 bases clipped from V and 0 bases from J, the junction kept 1 base outside the gene matches. The CDR3 runs 14 residues. The CDR3 coding sequence is TGTGCCAGCAGTTTAAGGGGGCACTCCTACGAGCAGTACGTC. Its translation: CASSLRGHSYEQYV.

In its sample, this clonotype was seen once. This chain links TRBV2 with TRBJ1-5; 12 positions agree with TRBD1. The CDR3 totals 16 residues. V was pared by 6 bases and J by 7 bases, with 10 bases of the junction left unmatched. Per the germline V gene, CDR1 is SNHLY and CDR2 is FYNNEI. The CDR3 protein is CASSAPGQGAAQPQHF. The CDR3 DNA sequence: TGTGCCAGCAGCGCCCCGGGACAGGGGGCTGCGCAGCCCCAGCATTTT.

This clonotype was detected only a few times. The chain joins TRBV9 to TRBJ2-1; no firm D call. Germline assignment: CDR1 SGDLS and CDR2 YYNGEE. V was clipped by 0 bases and J by 9 bases, with 13 bases between them. This CDR3 is built from 14 residues. The CDR3 nucleotides read TGTGCCAGCAGCGTAGAGCACCTCGATCGTGAGCAGTTCTTC. Translating it yields CASSVEHLDREQFF.

The V and J genes are TRBV6-5 and TRBJ2-3; TRBD2 agrees at 13 bases. Germline values: CDR1 MNHEY, CDR2 SVGAGI. The V and J ends lost 4 bases and 2 bases, in that order; junction bases with no gene match: 6. There are 17 residues in the CDR3. The CDR3 nucleotides are TGTGCCAGCAGTTCCCGGACTAGCGGGGGACACACAGATACGCAGTATTTT. Its protein product is CASSSRTSGGHTDTQYF.

The chain employs TRBV27 and TRBJ2-1, with D hard to call. Trimming took 4 bases from V and 8 from J, leaving 15 bases between them. CDR1 is MNHEY, CDR2 SMNVEV, per germline (reference sequence). The CDR3 is made up of 14 amino acids. DNA for the CDR3: TGTGCCAGCAGTTCAATTAAGGGTGGCGATGAGCAGTTCTTC. It codes for CASSSIKGGDEQFF.

This clonotype was counted between two and nine times. The genes are TRBV28 and TRBJ2-5; no reliable D call. CDR3 length equals 14 residues. V lost 8 bases, J lost 3 bases, and 16 bases lay in between. The germline gives CDR1 MDHEN, CDR2 SYDVKM. CDR3 protein: CASSPPDTKETQYF. DNA for the CDR3: TGTGCCAGCTCACCCCCCGACACCAAAGAGACCCAGTACTTC.

In this sample, this clonotype turned up many times. V usage is TRBV7-3 and J usage is TRBJ1-1, with a weak D call TRBD1 (6 bases). Trimming pared 6 bases from V and 5 bases from J, leaving 19 bases between. The length of the CDR3 is 15 residues. CDR1 and CDR2 from the germline V gene are SGHTA and FQGTGA. The CDR3 region has the DNA TGTGCCAGCAGTCCCACTACGACAGGAGGGACTGAAGCTTTCTTT. Its translation: CASSPTTTGGTEAFF.

The rearrangement joins TRBV20-1 to TRBJ1-5; D possibly corresponds to TRBD1 (5 bases). In germline, CDR1 is DFQATT, CDR2 SNEGSKA (reference sequence). This CDR3 region has 15 residues. With 6 bases removed from V and 0 bases from J, the gap between germline ends came to 15 bases. The CDR3 loop reads CSARGDQYSNQPQHF. The CDR3 region has the DNA TGCAGTGCCCGGGGGGACCAATATAGCAATCAGCCCCAGCATTTT.

V gene TRBV5-1 combines with J gene TRBJ2-3; a possible D gene is TRBD2 (5 bases). Germline assignment: CDR1 SGHRS and CDR2 YFSETQ. V lost 6 bases and J 0 bases, leaving 8 bases between the germline ends. CDR3 length: 13 amino acids. The CDR3 bases are TGCGCCAGCAATACGGGGAGCACAGATACGCAGTATTTT. This encodes CASNTGSTDTQYF.

The rearrangement uses TRBV7-9 and TRBJ1-2; D unclear. Germline assignment: CDR1 SEHNR and CDR2 FQNEAQ (reference sequence). V lost 1 base to trimming and J lost 9 bases, with 9 bases between them. The CDR3 contains 12 residues. The CDR3 spells CASSLEGRSYTF. The CDR3 DNA follows: TGTGCCAGCAGCTTAGAGGGCCGGAGCTACACCTTC.

This chain links TRBV4-1 with TRBJ2-1, with a weak D call TRBD2 (6 bases). CDR3 length: 16 amino acids. Per the germline V gene, CDR1 is MGHRA and CDR2 is YSYEKL. V was cut by 0 bases and J by 12 bases, with 21 bases left in between. CDR3 bases: TGCGCCAGCAGCCAAGATCTTGCTAGCGCCCGAGCTGGGCAGTTCTTC. This translates into CASSQDLASARAGQFF.

This clonotype was observed a single time. The V call is TRBV28, the J call TRBJ2-7; 12 bases fit TRBD2. The germline V gene encodes CDR1 MDHEN and CDR2 SYDVKM. The CDR3 runs 15 residues. CDR3: CASSELAGGSQEQYV. CDR3 nucleotide sequence: TGTGCCAGCAGTGAACTAGCGGGGGGCTCACAAGAGCAGTACGTA.

This clonotype has just a few counts. The V gene is TRBV6-2 or TRBV6-3, the J gene TRBJ1-1; D remains unclear. This CDR3 region has 15 residues. Trimming removed 2 bases at V and 1 base at J, with 11 bases between. Germline lookup yields CDR1 MNHEY and CDR2 SVGEGT. CDR3 sequence: CASSYALTANTEAFF. CDR3 sequence (DNA): TGTGCCAGCAGTTACGCTTTAACAGCGAACACTGAAGCTTTCTTT.

This clonotype has a handful of counts. The rearrangement uses TRBV10-3 and TRBJ2-5; D call uncertain. The V gene lost 0 bases and the J gene lost 2 bases, with 10 bases spanning the gap. The CDR3 spans 15 residues. Germline CDR1 reads ENHRY; CDR2 reads SYGVKD. CDR3 coding DNA: TGTGCCATCAGTGAGTCGATTAGTAGTCAAGAGACCCAGTACTTC. It translates to CAISESISSQETQYF.

The chain has TRBV28 and TRBJ2-7, with D possibly TRBD2 on 6 matching bases. CDR3 length equals 12 residues. Trimming removed 7 bases from V and 1 base from J, with 8 bases in between. Looked up from germline, CDR1 is MDHEN and CDR2 is SYDVKM. The CDR3 sequence is CASKGLSYEQYF. CDR3 coding DNA: TGTGCCAGCAAGGGACTTTCCTACGAGCAGTACTTC.

V and J are TRBV12-3 or TRBV12-4 and TRBJ2-2, with D maybe TRBD2 (5 bases). Trimming shortened V by 0 bases and J by 0 bases, and 11 bases separated the two germline ends. The length of the CDR3 is 17 residues. The CDR3 loop is CASSLAGGHSNTGELFF. CDR3 sequence (DNA): TGTGCCAGCAGTTTAGCAGGAGGTCACTCGAACACCGGGGAGCTGTTTTTT.

This clonotype has only a few counts. This chain uses TRBV7-8 with TRBJ2-4; no firm D call. Germline V CDR1 and CDR2: SGHVS, FQNEAQ. The V end was cut by 1 base, the J end by 0 bases, with 7 bases between. CDR3 length: 15 residues. The CDR3 nucleotides are TGTGCCAGCAGCTTAGGTCAGATAGCCAAAAACATTCAGTACTTC. As protein: CASSLGQIAKNIQYF.

The sample holds a few counts of this clonotype. The V gene is TRBV20-1, the J gene TRBJ2-3; TRBD2 matches at 11 bases. CDR3 size: 17 residues. Losses at the gene ends were 6 bases for V and 4 bases for J; bases not matched to a gene: 15. Germline CDR1 DFQATT, CDR2 SNEGSKA (reference sequence). CDR3 DNA sequence: TGCAGTGCAATGAGTATAGCGGGGGGGCCGGTACCAGATACGCAGTATTTT. Its translation is CSAMSIAGGPVPDTQYF.